A selection of T cell receptor beta chains follows, all from one sample in a study of OX40 agonist ivuxolimab in advanced cancers. The data were produced by immunoSEQ multiplex PCR, yet TCRdb's version contains in-frame clones alone and is incomplete. This sample carries tens of thousands of clones, about 92% of them seen once, and the ten largest clones take 1.5% to 2%. Sequenced here: CD4+ or CD8+ T cells sorted from blood, sampled in a trial of the OX40 agonist ivuxolimab. The receptors were sampled from an adult with an advanced solid tumor such as melanoma, head and neck, liver or kidney cancer. The CDR3 runs from the conserved cysteine through the conserved F or W. Fields, in order: D gene, J gene, V gene, clone size, CDR3 DNA, CDR3 protein. D genes are given only for firm matches. Some rows mark clone size as missing; the rest say once, few, many or name a class of expanded clone.

d_call: TRBD2; j_call: TRBJ2-3; v_call: TRBV7-3; clone_size: .; cdr3_nt: TGTGCCAGCAGCTTCGGAGCGGGGAACACAGATACGCAGTATTTT; cdr3_aa: CASSFGAGNTDTQYF
d_call: .; j_call: TRBJ1-2; v_call: TRBV11-2; clone_size: .; cdr3_nt: TGTGCCAGCAGCCCTAACTATGGCTACACCTTC; cdr3_aa: CASSPNYGYTF
d_call: TRBD2; j_call: TRBJ2-2; v_call: TRBV7-7; clone_size: few; cdr3_nt: TGTGCCAGCAGCAATAGCGGGGGGACCGGGGAGCTGTTTTTT; cdr3_aa: CASSNSGGTGELFF
d_call: .; j_call: TRBJ2-5; v_call: TRBV18; clone_size: .; cdr3_nt: TGTGCCAGCTCACTTACTCTACAAGAGACCCAGTACTTC; cdr3_aa: CASSLTLQETQYF
d_call: .; j_call: TRBJ1-2; v_call: TRBV28; clone_size: .; cdr3_nt: TGTGCCAGCAGTCGGGGTGCGGACCCGAGGTCCTACACCTTC; cdr3_aa: CASSRGADPRSYTF
d_call: TRBD2; j_call: TRBJ2-2; v_call: TRBV12-5; clone_size: .; cdr3_nt: TGTGCTAGTGGTGGGACTAGCGGACACACCGGGGAGCTGTTTTTT; cdr3_aa: CASGGTSGHTGELFF
d_call: .; j_call: TRBJ1-1; v_call: TRBV5-6; clone_size: .; cdr3_nt: TGTGCCAGCATGGCATTTCGGTCAAGGACTGAAGCTTTCTTT; cdr3_aa: CASMAFRSRTEAFF
d_call: TRBD1; j_call: TRBJ1-6; v_call: TRBV7-8; clone_size: .; cdr3_nt: TGTGCCAGCAGCTTAGATAACCCGGGACAGAGGGGTTCACCCCTCCACTTT; cdr3_aa: CASSLDNPGQRGSPLHF
d_call: .; j_call: TRBJ2-7; v_call: TRBV29-1; clone_size: .; cdr3_nt: TGCAGCGTTCCTTCTGACAATTACGAGCAGTACTTC; cdr3_aa: CSVPSDNYEQYF
d_call: .; j_call: TRBJ1-6; v_call: TRBV6-1; clone_size: once; cdr3_nt: TGTGCCAGCAGTGAGAGACAGGCCCAGGGGAATTCACCCCTCCACTTT; cdr3_aa: CASSERQAQGNSPLHF
d_call: .; j_call: TRBJ2-5; v_call: TRBV5-5; clone_size: .; cdr3_nt: TGTGCCAGCAGCTTGGGCCGGACTATCCAAGAGACCCAGTACTTC; cdr3_aa: CASSLGRTIQETQYF
d_call: .; j_call: TRBJ1-6; v_call: TRBV9; clone_size: .; cdr3_nt: TGTGCCAGCAGCGACCAGGGGTACAATAATTCACCCCTCCACTTT; cdr3_aa: CASSDQGYNNSPLHF
d_call: .; j_call: TRBJ1-1; v_call: TRBV6-1; clone_size: once; cdr3_nt: TGTGCCAGCAGTGAAGCGAAAGGGGGGGGGACTGAAGCTTTCTTT; cdr3_aa: CASSEAKGGGTEAFF
d_call: .; j_call: TRBJ1-2; v_call: TRBV28; clone_size: .; cdr3_nt: TGTGCCAGCAGGCAGGGATTCTATGGCTACACCTTC; cdr3_aa: CASRQGFYGYTF
d_call: TRBD1; j_call: TRBJ2-3; v_call: TRBV11-2; clone_size: .; cdr3_nt: TGTGCCAGCAGCTTAGGGGGCACCAGGGGGTGG; cdr3_aa: CASSLGGTRGW
d_call: TRBD2; j_call: TRBJ2-2; v_call: TRBV6-5; clone_size: once; cdr3_nt: TGTGCCAGCAGACGAGGCGGGAGGAAAGGGGGGGAGCTGTTTTTT; cdr3_aa: CASRRGGRKGGELFF
d_call: TRBD1; j_call: TRBJ2-6; v_call: TRBV7-9; clone_size: .; cdr3_nt: TGTGCCAGCAGCTTACAGGGGGCGTTGGGGGCCAACGTCCTGACTTTC; cdr3_aa: CASSLQGALGANVLTF
d_call: TRBD2; j_call: TRBJ2-3; v_call: TRBV5-1; clone_size: .; cdr3_nt: TGCGCCAGCAGCCCTGGACTAGCGGGAGTTCGTGGCACAGATACGCAGTATTTT; cdr3_aa: CASSPGLAGVRGTDTQYF
d_call: .; j_call: TRBJ2-3; v_call: TRBV13; clone_size: .; cdr3_nt: TGTGCCAGCAGCTTAACCAAAGATACGCAGTATTTT; cdr3_aa: CASSLTKDTQYF
d_call: .; j_call: TRBJ1-2; v_call: TRBV6-5; clone_size: .; cdr3_nt: TGTGCCAGCAGTTACTCGATTGGGGACTATGGCTACACCTTC; cdr3_aa: CASSYSIGDYGYTF
d_call: TRBD2; j_call: TRBJ2-4; v_call: TRBV5-4; clone_size: .; cdr3_nt: TGTGCCAGCAGCCCGGGAGGGGGAGGGAACATTCAGTACTTC; cdr3_aa: CASSPGGGGNIQYF
d_call: .; j_call: TRBJ1-3; v_call: TRBV4-1; clone_size: .; cdr3_nt: TGCGCCAGCAGCCAAGATCCACAGGGACTGGCTGGAAACACCATATATTTT; cdr3_aa: CASSQDPQGLAGNTIYF
d_call: .; j_call: TRBJ1-2; v_call: TRBV5-1; clone_size: .; cdr3_nt: TGCGCCAGCAGCTTGGGAAATACGGGGCACTATGGCTACACCTTC; cdr3_aa: CASSLGNTGHYGYTF
d_call: TRBD1; j_call: TRBJ1-1; v_call: TRBV19; clone_size: .; cdr3_nt: TGTGCCAGTAGTATGGTGGACAGGGGAAACACTGAAGCTTTCTTT; cdr3_aa: CASSMVDRGNTEAFF
d_call: .; j_call: TRBJ1-1; v_call: TRBV6-5; clone_size: once; cdr3_nt: TGTGCCAGCAGTTGGGAGATGGGGAACACTGAAGCTTTCTTT; cdr3_aa: CASSWEMGNTEAFF
d_call: TRBD1; j_call: TRBJ2-7; v_call: TRBV5-4; clone_size: .; cdr3_nt: TGTGCCAGCAGCTGGGACAGGGGGCCCTACGAGCAGTACTTC; cdr3_aa: CASSWDRGPYEQYF
d_call: .; j_call: TRBJ2-3; v_call: TRBV19; clone_size: .; cdr3_nt: TGTGCCAGTAGTATAGAGGGATCAGATACGCAGTATTTT; cdr3_aa: CASSIEGSDTQYF
d_call: .; j_call: TRBJ1-1; v_call: TRBV5-4; clone_size: .; cdr3_nt: TGTGCCAGCAGCTTGGACGGGGCTTCTATGAACACTGAAGCTTTCTTT; cdr3_aa: CASSLDGASMNTEAFF
d_call: .; j_call: TRBJ1-2; v_call: TRBV5-4; clone_size: .; cdr3_nt: TGTGCCAGCCCACGACTCCCCAGTTATGGCTACACCTTC; cdr3_aa: CASPRLPSYGYTF
d_call: .; j_call: TRBJ1-1; v_call: TRBV7-2; clone_size: .; cdr3_nt: TGTGCCAGCAGCTTAATCGGCCAAACTGAAGCTTTCTTT; cdr3_aa: CASSLIGQTEAFF
d_call: TRBD2; j_call: TRBJ2-2; v_call: TRBV11-3; clone_size: .; cdr3_nt: TGTGCCAGCAGCTGGTCTAGCGGGACCCTGAACACCGGGGAGCTGTTTTTT; cdr3_aa: CASSWSSGTLNTGELFF
d_call: .; j_call: TRBJ2-1; v_call: TRBV11-2; clone_size: .; cdr3_nt: TGTGCCAGCAGCTTAGAATCGCAGGCAGCCTACAATGAGCAGTTCTTC; cdr3_aa: CASSLESQAAYNEQFF
d_call: .; j_call: TRBJ1-1; v_call: TRBV7-8; clone_size: few; cdr3_nt: TGTGCCAGCAGGAAGAGCTCGTACACTGAAGCTTTCTTT; cdr3_aa: CASRKSSYTEAFF
d_call: .; j_call: TRBJ2-7; v_call: TRBV9; clone_size: .; cdr3_nt: TGTGCCAACTTCGGGAGAGGGGGCGTCTCCTACGAGCAGTACTTC; cdr3_aa: CANFGRGGVSYEQYF
d_call: .; j_call: TRBJ2-1; v_call: TRBV2; clone_size: .; cdr3_nt: TGTGCCAGCAGTGAAAGCTACAAGTCCGGGAGCCTACGGAGCTCCTACAATGAGCAGTTCTTC; cdr3_aa: CASSESYKSGSLRSSYNEQFF
d_call: .; j_call: TRBJ1-2; v_call: TRBV21-1; clone_size: .; cdr3_nt: TGTGCCAGCAGCAAAGTGGAAAGGGGCCATGGCTACACCTTC; cdr3_aa: CASSKVERGHGYTF
d_call: TRBD1; j_call: TRBJ2-1; v_call: TRBV7-2; clone_size: .; cdr3_nt: TGTGCCAGTGCCCGGTGGACAGGGGGCTGGAATGAGCAGTTCTTC; cdr3_aa: CASARWTGGWNEQFF
d_call: TRBD2; j_call: TRBJ2-1; v_call: TRBV14; clone_size: .; cdr3_nt: TGTGCCAGCAGCCTTATAGCGGGTGGCTCCTACAATGAGCAGTTCTTC; cdr3_aa: CASSLIAGGSYNEQFF
d_call: .; j_call: TRBJ2-7; v_call: TRBV11-3; clone_size: .; cdr3_nt: TGTGCCAGCAGCTTAGGGGATTTTTACGAGCAGTACTTC; cdr3_aa: CASSLGDFYEQYF
d_call: TRBD2; j_call: TRBJ2-2; v_call: TRBV4-2; clone_size: .; cdr3_nt: TGTGCCAGCAGCCAAGATCAAGGACTAGCGCACACCGGGGAGCTGTTTTTT; cdr3_aa: CASSQDQGLAHTGELFF
d_call: .; j_call: TRBJ1-2; v_call: TRBV11-3; clone_size: .; cdr3_nt: TGTGCCAGCAGCTTATGGAACTATGGCTACACCTTC; cdr3_aa: CASSLWNYGYTF
d_call: .; j_call: TRBJ1-2; v_call: TRBV6-5; clone_size: .; cdr3_nt: TGTGCCAGCAGTTACTCGTCGGGCTACACCTTC; cdr3_aa: CASSYSSGYTF
d_call: .; j_call: TRBJ1-1; v_call: TRBV28; clone_size: .; cdr3_nt: TGTGCCAGCAGTTTATTAAGCCAGTTTAACACTGAAGCTTTCTTT; cdr3_aa: CASSLLSQFNTEAFF
d_call: .; j_call: TRBJ1-5; v_call: TRBV28; clone_size: once; cdr3_nt: TGTGCCAGCTCTGGGGGTCAGCCCCAGCATTTT; cdr3_aa: CASSGGQPQHF
d_call: .; j_call: TRBJ2-7; v_call: TRBV11-2; clone_size: .; cdr3_nt: TGTGCCAGCAGCTCAGTGGAGCGGGCTTCCTACGAGCAGTACTTC; cdr3_aa: CASSSVERASYEQYF
d_call: .; j_call: TRBJ2-2; v_call: TRBV5-6; clone_size: .; cdr3_nt: TGTGCCAGCGTCCCGAGGGGTTTGTCGGGGGAGCTGTTTTTT; cdr3_aa: CASVPRGLSGELFF
d_call: .; j_call: TRBJ2-5; v_call: TRBV7-6; clone_size: .; cdr3_nt: TGTGCCAGCAGTTTATCGGGGTTGGTTGGGGAGACCCAGTACTTC; cdr3_aa: CASSLSGLVGETQYF
d_call: .; j_call: TRBJ2-4; v_call: TRBV7-2; clone_size: .; cdr3_nt: TGTGCCAGCAGCTGGGCCAATGAGGGCATTCAGTACTTC; cdr3_aa: CASSWANEGIQYF
d_call: .; j_call: TRBJ1-1; v_call: TRBV4-1; clone_size: .; cdr3_nt: TGCGCCAGCAGCCAAACAGGGACGGGGCGCACTGAAGCTTTCTTT; cdr3_aa: CASSQTGTGRTEAFF
d_call: .; j_call: TRBJ2-3; v_call: TRBV5-1; clone_size: .; cdr3_nt: TGCGCCAGCAGCTTGGCGTCAGGGTGGGAGAATACGCAGTATTTT; cdr3_aa: CASSLASGWENTQYF
d_call: .; j_call: TRBJ1-3; v_call: TRBV18; clone_size: .; cdr3_nt: TGTGCCAGCTCACCCGGGACTCAGAGCTCTGGAAACACCATATATTTT; cdr3_aa: CASSPGTQSSGNTIYF
d_call: .; j_call: TRBJ2-2; v_call: TRBV7-2; clone_size: .; cdr3_nt: TGTGCCAGCAGCTTAGTGGGGGTGAACACCGGGGAGCTGTTTTTT; cdr3_aa: CASSLVGVNTGELFF
d_call: .; j_call: TRBJ2-6; v_call: TRBV11-3; clone_size: once; cdr3_nt: TGTGCCAGCAGCTTTGGGAGGAGCTCTGGGGCCAACGTCCTGACTTTC; cdr3_aa: CASSFGRSSGANVLTF